This T cell receptor (beta chain) was identified during a study of blood T cell repertoires in COVID-19. CDR3 size: 15 residues. The germline gives CDR1 LNHDA, CDR2 SQIVND (reference sequence). V dropped 6 bases and J dropped 8 bases, with 20 bases sitting between them. This clone was seen once. TCRdb keeps only in-frame clones here, not all; method: immunoSEQ multiplex PCR. The sample lists approximately 72,000 clones, roughly 91% occurring once. The TCR was taken from a man aged 60 to 75 with acute or convalescent COVID-19. The specimen was peripheral blood. The V call is TRBV19, the J call TRBJ1-3; D ambiguous. CDR3 sequence: CASRISGDKADTIYF. The CDR3 nucleotides read TGTGCCAGTAGGATCTCCGGTGACAAGGCAGACACCATATATTTT.